This passage covers 15 T cell receptor beta chains from one sample sequenced in a study of blood T cell repertoires in COVID-19. This table comes from immunoSEQ multiplex PCR, and its TCRdb copy is limited to in-frame clones, with some not included. The data contain 250,000 to 300,000 clones, 88% of them singletons. Material for sequencing was peripheral blood. The receptors originated from a young woman with acute or convalescent COVID-19.

The J gene is TRBJ2-7, the V gene TRBV5-1; D may be TRBD2 (6 bases). The germline V gene encodes CDR1 SGHRS and CDR2 YFSETQ. V lost 4 bases, J lost 3 bases, and 14 bases lay in between. The CDR3 runs 14 residues. CDR3 in amino acids: CASSTGTSHYEQYF. CDR3 sequence (DNA): TGCGCCAGCAGCACCGGGACTTCCCACTACGAGCAGTACTTC. Full variable domain (outside the CDR3, taken from reference TRBV5-1 and TRBJ2-7): KAGVTQTPRYLIKTRGQQVTLSCSPISGHRSVSWYQQTPGQGLQFLFEYFSETQRNKGNFPGRFSGRQFSNSRSEMNVSTLELGDSALYLCASSTGTSHYEQYFGPGTRLTVT.

The rearrangement joins TRBV3-1 (or the pseudogene TRBV3-2) to TRBJ1-1; TRBD1 aligns across 7 bases. CDR1 and CDR2 from the germline V gene are LGHDT and YNNKEL (reference sequence). V shed 4 bases, J shed 1 base, and the junction held 12 bases outside the gene matches. The CDR3 is 17 residues long. The CDR3 loop reads CASSPSYRRQGNTEAFF. CDR3 in DNA: TGTGCCAGCAGCCCCTCGTATCGCAGACAGGGGAACACTGAAGCTTTCTTT.

The rearrangement joins TRBV2 to TRBJ2-7, with TRBD1 identical over 7 bases. With V trimmed by 5 bases and J by 3 bases, 4 bases remained unmatched. CDR3 length equals 13 residues. Germline V gene sequence: CDR1 SNHLY, CDR2 FYNNEI. CDR3 amino acids: CASSTRQGYEQYF. In DNA, the CDR3 is TGTGCCAGCAGTACCAGACAGGGCTACGAGCAGTACTTC.

The chain recombines TRBV3-1 (or the pseudogene TRBV3-2) with TRBJ2-1, with 9 bases aligning to TRBD1. Trimming cost V 1 base and J 4 bases; bases outside gene matches: 5. The length of the CDR3 is 16 residues. The germline V gene has CDR1 LGHDT and CDR2 YNNKEL (reference sequence). This CDR3 is CASSQVGGTGYNEQFF. The DNA of the CDR3 is TGTGCCAGCAGCCAAGTTGGGGGGACAGGGTACAATGAGCAGTTCTTC.

V usage is TRBV30 and J usage is TRBJ2-7; D is unresolved. The CDR3 loop spans 13 amino acids. The germline V gene encodes CDR1 GTSNPN and CDR2 SVGIG (reference sequence). V was cut by 0 bases and J by 0 bases, with 6 bases left in between. The CDR3 sequence: CAWSVESSYEQYF. The CDR3 DNA is TGTGCCTGGAGTGTGGAGAGCTCCTACGAGCAGTACTTC.

This sequence joins TRBV6-5 and TRBJ2-7; D call uncertain. V lost 0 bases and J lost 5, with 8 bases in between. Per the germline V gene, CDR1 is MNHEY and CDR2 is SVGAGI. The CDR3 has 13 amino acids. The CDR3, as DNA: TGTGCCAGCAGTTACTCGAACAGAGACGAGCAGTACTTC. Translation gives CASSYSNRDEQYF.

The CDR3, as DNA: TGTGCCAGTAGTACCAGGGGGCAGAGCAATCAGCCCCAGCATTTT. It specifies CASSTRGQSNQPQHF. The J gene is TRBJ1-5, the V gene TRBV19; 8 nucleotides agree with TRBD1. Trimming took 4 bases from V and 1 from J; bases not matched to a gene: 3. This CDR3 has 15 amino acids. From germline, CDR1 is LNHDA and CDR2 SQIVND (reference sequence).

The DNA of the CDR3 is TGTGCCAGCAGCTTAGGGACAGGGGGGTACTACAATGAGCAGTTCTTC. Translated: CASSLGTGGYYNEQFF. The gene calls are TRBV11-3 and TRBJ2-1; 10 bases fit TRBD1. This CDR3 is 16 amino acids long. Looked up from germline, CDR1 is SGHNT and CDR2 is YENEEA. The ends lost 1 base at V and 3 bases at J; junction bases unmatched: 3.

A note on this clone: The junction departs from the called germline gene at one end, perhaps through a read error. Within the sample, other DNA sequences also encode this same CDR3. The J gene is TRBJ1-6, the V gene TRBV6-5, with D hard to call. This CDR3 has 13 amino acids. Germline CDR1 and CDR2: MNHEY and SVGAGI. CDR3 in amino acids: CASTGSYNSPLHF. The DNA of the CDR3 is TGCGCCAGCACGGGGTCCTATAATTCACCCCTCCACTTT.

V is TRBV29-1 and J is TRBJ2-3; D uncertain. The germline gives CDR1 SQVTM, CDR2 ANQGSEA. Trimming pared 5 bases from V and 7 bases from J, leaving 13 bases between. This CDR3 is 12 amino acids long. CDR3 bases: TGCAGCGTTCACGGAGAGATCAATACGCAGTATTTT. It encodes CSVHGEINTQYF.

V usage is TRBV18 and J usage is TRBJ2-1; 9 bases match TRBD2. V dropped 3 bases and J dropped 2; count of bases not matched to a gene: 5. The CDR3 has 16 amino acids. From germline, CDR1 is KGHSH and CDR2 LQKENI. CDR3 nucleotides: TGTGCCAGCTCACCTGAGCTAGCGGGGACCTACAATGAGCAGTTCTTC. Encoded protein: CASSPELAGTYNEQFF.

This chain connects TRBV7-2 to TRBJ1-3; 7 bases line up with TRBD1. The CDR3 is 16 amino acids. CDR1 and CDR2 from the germline V gene are SGHTA and FQGNSA. The V and J ends lost 1 base and 5 bases, in that order; junction bases with no gene match: 8. The CDR3 nucleotides read TGTGCCAGCAGCTTAGATCTAAACAGGGGCCGAAACACCATATATTTT. As protein: CASSLDLNRGRNTIYF.

J is TRBJ1-5 and V is TRBV12-5; the D is unclear. Germline loops: CDR1 LGHNT, CDR2 FRNRAP. The CDR3 is 14 residues long. V lost 5 bases and J 6 bases, leaving 14 bases between the germline ends. The CDR3 nucleotides read TGTGCTAGTGGTACTTCGGGTTCCAGTCAGCCCCAGCATTTT. Protein sequence: CASGTSGSSQPQHF.

This clone was seen more than once but under ten times. The chain employs TRBV2 and TRBJ2-5; perhaps TRBD2 as D (7 bases). The CDR3 consists of 15 residues. Trimming pared 3 bases from V and 3 bases from J, leaving 14 bases between. Germline lookup yields CDR1 SNHLY and CDR2 FYNNEI. Here the CDR3 reads CASSDVRGGEETQYF. CDR3 in DNA: TGTGCCAGCAGTGATGTCAGAGGGGGGGAAGAGACCCAGTACTTC. The whole variable domain, remainder taken from reference TRBV2 and TRBJ2-5, is EPEVTQTPSHQVTQMGQEVILRCVPISNHLYFYWYRQILGQKVEFLVSFYNNEISEKSEIFDDQFSVERPDGSNFTLKIRSTKLEDSAMYFCASSDVRGGEETQYFGPGTRLLVL.

The chain links TRBV4-1 to TRBJ2-3; tentatively, D is TRBD1 (6 bases). This CDR3 region has 15 residues. V lost 1 base and J lost 6, with 14 bases in between. Germline CDR1 reads MGHRA; CDR2 reads YSYEKL. CDR3 protein: CASSQARQASDTQYF. CDR3 bases: TGCGCCAGCAGCCAAGCCCGACAGGCATCGGATACGCAGTATTTT.